Sequencing of this T cell receptor (beta chain) was carried out in a study of shared clonotypes between healthy human individuals. Notes on the study in general: Naive subsets typically showed greater estimated richness than memory subsets. Sharing across several donors was seen in 4.5% to 6.5% of naive CD4 clonotypes. Generation probabilities of non-shared clonotypes were lower (relative to those shared by all four donors).

CDR3 length: 13 amino acids. Germline loops: CDR1 SGHTA, CDR2 FQGTGA. The V gene lost 4 bases and the J gene lost 2 bases, with 7 bases spanning the gap. To note about this clone: The antigen remains unidentified. The sample holds other DNA sequences that translate to the same CDR3.

Naive CD45RA+ and memory CD45RA-negative subsets were split from CD4+ cells. Sequenced by immunoSEQ multiplex PCR; TCRdb stores in-frame clones only, minus some. The table shows a few million clones, with 80% to 95% occurring only once. Sequencing was performed on naive CD4+ T cells from PBMCs. Subset meaning: CD45RA+ positively selected. The sequence was collected from a man younger than 35 in good health. Some clones in this sample may be carry-over from other donors' samples. This chain links TRBV7-3 with TRBJ2-3; D not certain. CDR3: CASSSRLTDTQYF. CDR3 nucleotides: TGTGCCAGCAGCTCACGGCTCACAGATACGCAGTATTTT.